Following are 9 T cell receptor beta chains from one sample sequenced in a study of blood T cell repertoires in COVID-19. Sequencing used immunoSEQ multiplex PCR; TCRdb keeps in-frame clones, though not all of them. Of 200,000 or so clones detected, roughly 85% appear once; the ten largest clones hold 3.5% to 4.5%. Material: PBMCs or T cells enriched from blood (not recorded which). Receptor source: a woman aged 40 to 50 with acute COVID-19.

This clone has a handful of counts. The chain employs TRBV15 and TRBJ1-4; 9 positions match TRBD1. This CDR3 has 15 residues. J was trimmed by 3 bases and V by 2 bases; bases with no gene match: 1. Germline assignment: CDR1 LNHNV and CDR2 YYDKDF (reference sequence). This CDR3 is CATSRTGGPNEKLFF. In DNA form, the CDR3 reads TGTGCCACCAGCAGAACAGGGGGCCCTAATGAAAAACTGTTTTTT. Full variable domain (missing parts from reference TRBV15 and TRBJ1-4): DAMVIQNPRYQVTQFGKPVTLSCSQTLNHNVMYWYQQKSSQAPKLLFHYYDKDFNNEADTPDNFQSRRPNTSFCFLDIRSPGLGDTAMYLCATSRTGGPNEKLFFGSGTQLSVL.

The chain is built from TRBV19 and TRBJ2-7; TRBD1 matches 11 bases. The germline V gene encodes CDR1 LNHDA and CDR2 SQIVND (reference sequence). V shed 9 bases, J shed 5 bases, and the junction held 6 bases outside the gene matches. The CDR3 contains 13 residues. CDR3 DNA: TGTGCCAGCCAGAGGACAGGGGGCCACGAGCAGTACTTC. Translation: CASQRTGGHEQYF.

This sequence joins TRBV2 and TRBJ1-2; 8 nucleotides agree with TRBD1. The germline V gene has CDR1 SNHLY and CDR2 FYNNEI. V dropped 5 bases and J dropped 7; count of bases not matched to a gene: 6. There are 13 residues in the CDR3. In DNA form, the CDR3 reads TGTGCCAGCAGTTTTCAGGGGGCGCTTGGCTACACCTTC. This codes for CASSFQGALGYTF.

V gene TRBV5-7 combines with J gene TRBJ1-2; D is ambiguous. TRBV5-7 is designated an ORF whose function remains uncertain. The CDR3 length is 13 residues. Trimming stripped 3 bases from V and 8 bases from J, with 14 bases between. The CDR3 bases are TGTGCCAGCAGCTCTTCGTCTGGCATGGGCTACACCTTC. This gives the protein CASSSSSGMGYTF.

This chain links TRBV2 with TRBJ2-2; TRBD1 is a possible D gene (6 bases). Deletions cut 2 bases from V and 5 bases from J, with 12 bases between. The germline V gene encodes CDR1 SNHLY and CDR2 FYNNEI. The CDR3 runs to 15 residues. Written as DNA, the CDR3 is TGTGCCAGCAGTGAAACAGGGTGGGCAACCGGGGAGCTGTTTTTT. This translates into CASSETGWATGELFF.

A remark on this clone: A read error may produce the germline difference seen at one junction end. J is TRBJ2-3 and V is TRBV9; D uncertain. The CDR3 loop spans 12 amino acids. The germline V gene encodes CDR1 SGDLS and CDR2 YYNGEE. The CDR3 DNA follows: TGTGCCAGCAGCTATAGCACGGATACGCAGTATTTT. It codes for CASSYSTDTQYF.

The chain has TRBV9 and TRBJ2-1, with 12 bases aligning to TRBD1. This CDR3 is 16 amino acids long. The germline V gene has CDR1 SGDLS and CDR2 YYNGEE. The V gene end was trimmed by 2 bases and the J gene end by 8 bases; junction bases not matched to a gene: 8. The CDR3 coding sequence is TGTGCCAGCAGCGTGGGGGACAGGGGGCGCGCTGATGAGCAGTTCTTC. Protein product: CASSVGDRGRADEQFF.

The V gene is TRBV6-5, the J gene TRBJ1-3; no clear D gene. Trimming removed 7 bases at V and 0 bases at J, with 13 bases between. This CDR3 has 15 amino acids. Germline CDR1 is MNHEY and CDR2 is SVGAGI. CDR3 region: CASTSSPFSGNTIYF. The DNA of the CDR3 is TGTGCCAGCACTTCCTCCCCTTTCTCTGGAAACACCATATATTTT.

This clone was observed a handful of times. This chain connects TRBV28 to TRBJ1-5, with a possible D match to TRBD1 (6 bases). V dropped 5 bases and J dropped 6 bases, with 11 bases sitting between them. The germline gives CDR1 MDHEN, CDR2 SYDVKM. The CDR3 length is 13 residues. The CDR3 DNA sequence: TGTGCCAGCAGTAAGGGGGTCGGTCAGCCCCAGCATTTT. This encodes CASSKGVGQPQHF.